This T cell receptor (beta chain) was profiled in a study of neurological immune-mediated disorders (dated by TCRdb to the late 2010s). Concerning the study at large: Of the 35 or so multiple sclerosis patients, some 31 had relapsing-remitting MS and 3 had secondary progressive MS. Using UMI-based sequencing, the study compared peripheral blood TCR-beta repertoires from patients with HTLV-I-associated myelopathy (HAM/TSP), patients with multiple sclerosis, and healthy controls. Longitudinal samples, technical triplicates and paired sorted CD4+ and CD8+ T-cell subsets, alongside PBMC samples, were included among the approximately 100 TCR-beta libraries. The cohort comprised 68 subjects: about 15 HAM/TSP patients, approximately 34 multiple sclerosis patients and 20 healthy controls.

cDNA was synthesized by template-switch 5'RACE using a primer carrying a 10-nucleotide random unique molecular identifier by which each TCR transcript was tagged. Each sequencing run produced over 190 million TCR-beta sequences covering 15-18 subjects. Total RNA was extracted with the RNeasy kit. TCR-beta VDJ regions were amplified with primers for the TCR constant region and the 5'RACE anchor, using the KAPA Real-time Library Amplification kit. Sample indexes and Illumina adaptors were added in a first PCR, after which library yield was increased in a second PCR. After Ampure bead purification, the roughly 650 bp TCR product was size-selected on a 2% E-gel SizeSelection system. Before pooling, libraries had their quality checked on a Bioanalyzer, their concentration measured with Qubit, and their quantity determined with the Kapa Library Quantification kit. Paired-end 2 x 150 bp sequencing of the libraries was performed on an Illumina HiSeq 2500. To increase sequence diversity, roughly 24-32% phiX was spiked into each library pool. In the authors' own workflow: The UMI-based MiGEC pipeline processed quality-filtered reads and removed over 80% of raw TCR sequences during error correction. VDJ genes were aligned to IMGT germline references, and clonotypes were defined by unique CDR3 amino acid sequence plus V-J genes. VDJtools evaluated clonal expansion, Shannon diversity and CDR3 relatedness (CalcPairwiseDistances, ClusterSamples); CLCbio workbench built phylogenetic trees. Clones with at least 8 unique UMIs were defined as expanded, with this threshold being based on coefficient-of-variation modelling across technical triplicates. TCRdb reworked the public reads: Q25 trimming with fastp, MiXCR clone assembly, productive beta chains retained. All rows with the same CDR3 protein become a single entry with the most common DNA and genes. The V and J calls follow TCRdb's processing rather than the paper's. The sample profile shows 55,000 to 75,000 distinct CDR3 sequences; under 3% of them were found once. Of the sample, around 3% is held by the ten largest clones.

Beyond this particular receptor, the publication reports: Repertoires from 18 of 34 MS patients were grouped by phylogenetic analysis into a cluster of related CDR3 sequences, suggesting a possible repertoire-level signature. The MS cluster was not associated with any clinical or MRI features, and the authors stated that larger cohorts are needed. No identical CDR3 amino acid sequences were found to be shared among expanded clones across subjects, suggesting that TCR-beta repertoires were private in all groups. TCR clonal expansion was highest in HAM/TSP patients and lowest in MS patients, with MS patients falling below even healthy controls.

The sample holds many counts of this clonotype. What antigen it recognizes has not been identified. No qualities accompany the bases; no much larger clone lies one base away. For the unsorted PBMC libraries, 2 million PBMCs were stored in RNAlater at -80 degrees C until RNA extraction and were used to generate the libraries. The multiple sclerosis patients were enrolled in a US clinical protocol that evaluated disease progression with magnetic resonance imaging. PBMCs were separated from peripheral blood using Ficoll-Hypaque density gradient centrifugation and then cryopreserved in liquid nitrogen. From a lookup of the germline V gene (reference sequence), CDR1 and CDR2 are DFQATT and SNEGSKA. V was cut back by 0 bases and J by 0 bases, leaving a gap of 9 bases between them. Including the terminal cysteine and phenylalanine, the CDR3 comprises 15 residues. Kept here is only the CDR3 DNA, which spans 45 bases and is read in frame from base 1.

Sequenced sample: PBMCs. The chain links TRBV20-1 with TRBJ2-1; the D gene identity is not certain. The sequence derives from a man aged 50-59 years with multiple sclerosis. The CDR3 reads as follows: CSARDDASSYNEQFF. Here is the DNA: TGCAGTGCTAGAGATGACGCGAGCTCCTACAATGAGCAGTTCTTC.